The rows below give T cell receptor beta chains drawn from one sample of a study of human T cells and chemical hapten exposure. MiXCR, applied by TCRdb to the RACE reads, yields one record per CDR3 protein. The table includes 85,000 to 100,000 distinct CDR3 sequences, 11% detected once. The material was whole blood, obtained in connection with sensitization to the hapten diphenylcyclopropenone (DPC). These receptor sequences come from a woman aged 55-69 years with alopecia areata. Some clones in this sample may be carry-over from other donors' samples. CDR3s include the opening cysteine and the closing phenylalanine or tryptophan. D genes are given only for firm matches. Size tells how often a clone was seen (once, few, many) or the class of an expanded clone, and some rows leave it out.

abundance: few; j_gene: TRBJ2-7; d_gene: TRBD1; v_gene: TRBV9; CDR3nt: TGTGCCAGCAGCGCAGGGGCGGACAGGGAGGCTCGTTACGAGCAGTACTTC; CDR3aa: CASSAGADREARYEQYF
abundance: many; j_gene: TRBJ2-3; d_gene: NA; v_gene: TRBV19; CDR3nt: TGTGCCAGTAGTCTCCGGCTGGGCGGCACAGATACGCAGTATTTT; CDR3aa: CASSLRLGGTDTQYF
abundance: NA; j_gene: TRBJ2-1; d_gene: TRBD2; v_gene: TRBV5-5; CDR3nt: TGTGCCAGCAGCTTAGGACTAGGGACTTACAATGAGCAGTTCTTC; CDR3aa: CASSLGLGTYNEQFF
abundance: many; j_gene: TRBJ2-3; d_gene: NA; v_gene: TRBV7-2; CDR3nt: TGTGCCAGCAGCCGGACTCACCGCACAGATACGCAGTATTTT; CDR3aa: CASSRTHRTDTQYF
abundance: NA; j_gene: TRBJ2-5; d_gene: TRBD2; v_gene: TRBV7-9; CDR3nt: TGTGCCAGCAGCTTAAGCGGGGGGGAGACCCAGTACTTC; CDR3aa: CASSLSGGETQYF
abundance: NA; j_gene: TRBJ2-1; d_gene: NA; v_gene: TRBV20-1; CDR3nt: TGCAGTGCTAGTCTCCCGACTTACAATGAGCAGTTCTTC; CDR3aa: CSASLPTYNEQFF
abundance: NA; j_gene: TRBJ2-1; d_gene: NA; v_gene: TRBV3-1; CDR3nt: TGTGCCAGCAGCCAAGGATGGGCGGGCCCGTTAGGACGGCAGTTCTTC; CDR3aa: CASSQGWAGPLGRQFF
abundance: many; j_gene: TRBJ2-3; d_gene: NA; v_gene: TRBV29-1; CDR3nt: TGCAGCGTTGACAGCGGGTTGGGTTCTGATACGCAGTATTTT; CDR3aa: CSVDSGLGSDTQYF
abundance: few; j_gene: TRBJ1-5; d_gene: TRBD1; v_gene: TRBV7-9; CDR3nt: TGTGCCAGCAGCGCACAGGGGGGCAATCAGCCCCAGCATTTT; CDR3aa: CASSAQGGNQPQHF
abundance: few; j_gene: TRBJ2-5; d_gene: NA; v_gene: TRBV24-1; CDR3nt: TGTGCCACCAGTGATTTCCCTTACGGTATCCAAGAGACCCAGTACTTC; CDR3aa: CATSDFPYGIQETQYF
abundance: few; j_gene: TRBJ1-2; d_gene: NA; v_gene: TRBV5-6; CDR3nt: TGTGCCAGCAGCTTGGGAACAGGGTACCTACGTAGTGGCTACACCTTC; CDR3aa: CASSLGTGYLRSGYTF
abundance: many; j_gene: TRBJ2-2; d_gene: NA; v_gene: TRBV5-1; CDR3nt: TGCGCCAGCAGCCTGTCCGGGACCACGAACACCGGGGAGCTGTTTTTT; CDR3aa: CASSLSGTTNTGELFF
abundance: NA; j_gene: TRBJ2-1; d_gene: NA; v_gene: TRBV9; CDR3nt: TGTGCCAGCAGCGTGGTGGGCTCCTACAATGAGCAGTTCTTC; CDR3aa: CASSVVGSYNEQFF
abundance: few; j_gene: TRBJ2-3; d_gene: TRBD2; v_gene: TRBV4-2; CDR3nt: TGTGCCAGCAGCCAAGACAACCCTAGCGGGTCTTCAGATACGCAGTATTTT; CDR3aa: CASSQDNPSGSSDTQYF
abundance: NA; j_gene: TRBJ1-2; d_gene: NA; v_gene: TRBV15; CDR3nt: TGTGCCACCCAGGGCCCGACCGTCTATGGCTACACCTTC; CDR3aa: CATQGPTVYGYTF
abundance: many; j_gene: TRBJ2-6; d_gene: NA; v_gene: TRBV6-5; CDR3nt: TGTGCCAGCAGATGGGGACGGACCTCTGGGGCCAACGTCCTGACTTTC; CDR3aa: CASRWGRTSGANVLTF
abundance: many; j_gene: TRBJ2-7; d_gene: NA; v_gene: TRBV20-1; CDR3nt: TGCAGTGCTAGTTCGGCCCGGAGCTACGAGCAGTACTTC; CDR3aa: CSASSARSYEQYF
abundance: many; j_gene: TRBJ1-2; d_gene: TRBD1; v_gene: TRBV7-2; CDR3nt: TGTGCCAGCAGCTTAGCAGGGACAGCATTCTCTAACTATGGCTACACCTTC; CDR3aa: CASSLAGTAFSNYGYTF
abundance: many; j_gene: TRBJ1-5; d_gene: NA; v_gene: TRBV19; CDR3nt: TGTGCCAGTGAGCAGCTCAATCAGCCCCAGCATTTT; CDR3aa: CASEQLNQPQHF
abundance: many; j_gene: TRBJ2-7; d_gene: NA; v_gene: TRBV5-1; CDR3nt: TGCGCCAGCAGCCATCTACAGGGTCGGACCTACGAGCAGTACTTC; CDR3aa: CASSHLQGRTYEQYF
abundance: many; j_gene: TRBJ1-3; d_gene: NA; v_gene: TRBV6-5; CDR3nt: TGTGCCAGCAGTTACTCGAAGCCGGGGCTGGCTGGAAACACCATATATTTT; CDR3aa: CASSYSKPGLAGNTIYF
abundance: many; j_gene: TRBJ2-7; d_gene: NA; v_gene: TRBV3-1; CDR3nt: TGTGCCAGCAGCCAAGTACTAAGCTCCTACGAGCAGTACTTC; CDR3aa: CASSQVLSSYEQYF
abundance: many; j_gene: TRBJ2-3; d_gene: NA; v_gene: TRBV6-1; CDR3nt: TGTGCCAGCAGTGAAGCGCCGGCTACTAGCCCAGATACGCAGTATTTT; CDR3aa: CASSEAPATSPDTQYF
abundance: NA; j_gene: TRBJ2-7; d_gene: TRBD1; v_gene: TRBV3-1; CDR3nt: TGTGCCAGCAGCCATAAAACAGGGGGCTTGGACGAGCAGTACTTC; CDR3aa: CASSHKTGGLDEQYF
abundance: many; j_gene: TRBJ2-6; d_gene: NA; v_gene: TRBV7-9; CDR3nt: TGTGCCAGCAGCTTAATTCCCGGCGGCAGGGCTGGGGCCAACGTCCTGACTTTC; CDR3aa: CASSLIPGGRAGANVLTF
abundance: NA; j_gene: TRBJ2-7; d_gene: NA; v_gene: TRBV20-1; CDR3nt: TGCAGTGCCCTTACCTCACGGTTGGGGTCGTACGAGCAGTACTTC; CDR3aa: CSALTSRLGSYEQYF
abundance: few; j_gene: TRBJ1-2; d_gene: NA; v_gene: TRBV20-1; CDR3nt: TGCAGTGCTAGATCCCGGGGGGTCGGCTATGGCTACACCTTC; CDR3aa: CSARSRGVGYGYTF